This T cell receptor (beta chain) came from a study of blood T cell repertoires in COVID-19. Study background: T cells, B-cell-depleted T cells, or PBMCs provided the cDNA or gDNA that served as material.

Authors' data handling: Scientists estimated how many nucleated cells there were by amplifying reference gene primers. Assay: immunoSEQ multiplex PCR; the TCRdb copy retains only in-frame clones and omits some. That table furnishes V, J and clone size, whereas the DNA furnished D and trimming. This table has approximately 170,000 clones, 81% appearing once. The V gene's germline CDR1 is LGHDT and CDR2 YNNKEL (reference sequence). This CDR3 spans 13 amino acids. V lost 9 bases, J lost 0 bases, and 9 bases lay in between. The chain links TRBV3-1 (or the pseudogene TRBV3-2) to TRBJ2-1; no firm D call. This sequence originates from a man in his fifties or sixties with active or convalescent COVID-19. Source material: peripheral blood. In DNA, the CDR3 is TGTGCCAGTTCACTCTCCTCCTACAATGAGCAGTTCTTC. Its translation: CASSLSSYNEQFF.